One and the same sample provided the 30 T cell receptor beta chains below, sequenced in a study of blood T cell repertoires in COVID-19. TCRdb's copy holds only in-frame clones and misses some; the assay was immunoSEQ multiplex PCR. The table records tens of thousands of clones, roughly nine tenths of them present only once. The sample comprised peripheral blood. The source is a woman between 65 and 79 years old with active COVID-19.

The chain uses TRBV9 and TRBJ1-5; D gene uncertain. The V gene's germline CDR1 is SGDLS and CDR2 YYNGEE. V lost 0 bases to trimming and J lost 3 bases, with 16 bases between them. The CDR3 runs 17 residues. DNA for the CDR3: TGTGCCAGCAGCGTAGAAGGAGCGGTCCGCTTCAATCAGCCCCAGCATTTT. Its protein product is CASSVEGAVRFNQPQHF.

This clone was seen just once. The rearrangement uses TRBV5-1 and TRBJ1-1; D is unresolved. There are 15 residues in the CDR3. V lost 2 bases and J lost 2, with 13 bases in between. Germline V gives CDR1 SGHRS, CDR2 YFSETQ. CDR3 DNA sequence: TGCGCCAGCAGCTTTTTAGCATTCGAAAACACTGAAGCTTTCTTT. Translating gives CASSFLAFENTEAFF.

The chain uses TRBV4-1 and TRBJ2-1; tentatively, D is TRBD2 (6 bases). CDR1 is MGHRA and CDR2 is YSYEKL in the germline V gene. This CDR3 is built from 14 residues. With 5 bases removed from V and 8 bases from J, the gap between germline ends came to 16 bases. The CDR3 protein is CASSSHQEGDEQFF. DNA of the CDR3: TGCGCCAGCAGCTCGCATCAGGAGGGCGATGAGCAGTTCTTC.

V gene TRBV11-3 combines with J gene TRBJ2-3; 10 positions agree with TRBD2. This CDR3 has 17 residues. In germline, CDR1 is SGHNT, CDR2 YENEEA. The trim removed 5 bases at V and 3 bases at J, leaving 11 bases unmatched. The DNA for the CDR3 is TGTGCCAGCAGCGACCGAAGCGGGAGGGAATGGACAGATACGCAGTATTTT. As protein: CASSDRSGREWTDTQYF. The full variable domain, in which reference TRBV11-3 and TRBJ2-3 provide the parts outside the CDR3, is EAGVVQSPRYKIIEKKQPVAFWCNPISGHNTLYWYLQNLGQGPELLIRYENEEAVDDSQLPKDRFSAERLKGVDSTLKIQPAELGDSAVYLCASSDRSGREWTDTQYFGPGTRLTVL.

The rearrangement joins TRBV4-1 to TRBJ1-1; the D gene is possibly TRBD1 (6 bases). Germline V gene sequence: CDR1 MGHRA, CDR2 YSYEKL. V gave up 4 bases and J gave up 0 bases, with 21 bases separating them. The CDR3 consists of 18 residues. This CDR3 is CASSPGAGGAIMNTEAFF. The CDR3 DNA reads TGCGCCAGCAGCCCAGGCGCCGGGGGGGCGATCATGAACACTGAAGCTTTCTTT.

The CDR3 sequence is CASSSPDRDEQFF. CDR3 DNA: TGTGCCAGCAGCTCCCCTGACAGGGATGAGCAGTTCTTC. The genes are TRBV7-6 and TRBJ2-1, with TRBD1 matching 7 bases. CDR3 size: 13 residues. The J segment lost 8 bases and the V segment lost 4 bases, leaving 5 bases of the junction unmatched. In germline, CDR1 is SGHVS, CDR2 FNYEAQ.

V usage is TRBV5-1 and J usage is TRBJ2-1; TRBD1 agrees at 7 bases. The ends lost 1 base at V and 5 bases at J; junction bases unmatched: 12. Germline CDR1 reads SGHRS; CDR2 reads YFSETQ. The CDR3 is 17 residues long. For the CDR3, the DNA is TGCGCCAGCAGCTTGACCGGGGACAGTATATTCGACAATGAGCAGTTCTTC. Its translation: CASSLTGDSIFDNEQFF.

The rearrangement joins TRBV5-4 to TRBJ2-1, with a tentative D call TRBD2 (5 bases). The V end was cut by 0 bases, the J end by 6 bases, with 13 bases between. In germline, CDR1 is SGHNT, CDR2 YYREEE (reference sequence). The CDR3 sequence is 15 residues long. The CDR3 DNA reads TGTGCCAGCAGCTTGGGAGCGGCCTTCGGCAATGAGCAGTTCTTC. Protein product: CASSLGAAFGNEQFF. Based on the CDR3 plus reference TRBV5-4 and TRBJ2-1, the full variable domain is ETGVTQSPTHLIKTRGQQVTLRCSSQSGHNTVSWYQQALGQGPQFIFQYYREEENGRGNFPPRFSGLQFPNYSSELNVNALELDDSALYLCASSLGAAFGNEQFFGPGTRLTVL.

The chain couples TRBV6-5 to TRBJ2-1; TRBD1 is a possible D gene (6 bases). Germline lookup yields CDR1 MNHEY and CDR2 SVGAGI. The CDR3 is 15 residues long. Trimming stripped 7 bases from V and 12 bases from J, with 25 bases between. The CDR3 DNA reads as TGTGCCAGCACCCTCCCCGGGACGACAGGTGCCTTGCAGTTCTTC. Protein sequence: CASTLPGTTGALQFF.

The V and J genes are TRBV7-8 and TRBJ1-1, with D possibly being TRBD1 (6 bases). The CDR3 is 16 amino acids. In germline, CDR1 is SGHVS, CDR2 FQNEAQ. V gave up 5 bases and J gave up 0 bases, with 16 bases separating them. The CDR3 coding sequence is TGTGCCAGCAGCCCTGGGGGGGGCACCCTGAACACTGAAGCTTTCTTT. This sequence encodes CASSPGGGTLNTEAFF.

The chain joins TRBV5-1 to TRBJ1-2; 7 nucleotides line up with TRBD1. The CDR3 loop spans 15 amino acids. The germline gives CDR1 SGHRS, CDR2 YFSETQ. The J segment lost 4 bases and the V segment lost 1 base, leaving 7 bases of the junction unmatched. The CDR3 is CASSLNTGVFYGYTF. The CDR3 DNA is TGCGCCAGCAGCTTGAACACAGGGGTTTTCTATGGCTACACCTTC.

The chain employs TRBV4-2 and TRBJ2-7; TRBD2 matches 14 bases. J lost 3 bases, V lost 5 bases, and 6 bases had no gene match. Looked up from germline, CDR1 is LGHNA and CDR2 is YNFKEQ. The CDR3 has 16 amino acids. CDR3 nucleotides: TGTGCCAGCAGCAGTCCGGGACTAGCGGGAGTCTACGAGCAGTACTTC. It encodes CASSSPGLAGVYEQYF.

The chain links TRBV7-3 to TRBJ2-1, with TRBD2 as a possible D gene (6 bases). V lost 4 bases, J lost 7 bases, and 23 bases lay in between. The CDR3 runs to 17 residues. Germline lookup yields CDR1 SGHTA and CDR2 FQGTGA. CDR3 in amino acids: CASSSPVGGRSRNEQFF. The CDR3 coding sequence is TGTGCCAGCAGCTCCCCCGTTGGGGGGAGATCGCGGAATGAGCAGTTCTTC.

The chain carries TRBV4-1 and TRBJ2-1; 13 bases map to TRBD2. The CDR3 loop spans 17 amino acids. Germline CDR1 reads MGHRA; CDR2 reads YSYEKL. The V and J ends lost 3 bases and 5 bases, in that order; junction bases with no gene match: 7. The CDR3 nucleotides read TGCGCCAGCAGCCACTTGACCGGACTAGCGGGAGACAATGAGCAGTTCTTC. Translation: CASSHLTGLAGDNEQFF.

This chain joins TRBV7-9 and TRBJ2-7, with TRBD1 matching over 9 bases. Germline trimming cut 6 bases from V and 0 bases from J; bases unmatched to any gene: 6. Germline assignment: CDR1 SEHNR and CDR2 FQNEAQ (reference sequence). The CDR3 sequence is 15 residues long. The CDR3 DNA follows: TGTGCCAGCAGTTCGCGGGACAGGGTCTCCTACGAGCAGTACTTC. This encodes CASSSRDRVSYEQYF.

The genes are TRBV18 and TRBJ2-1; 8 nucleotides match TRBD2. With 3 bases clipped from V and 5 bases from J, the junction kept 3 bases outside the gene matches. The CDR3 covers 14 residues. The germline V gene has CDR1 KGHSH and CDR2 LQKENI. CDR3 nucleotides: TGTGCCAGCTCACCCGGGACTAGACACAATGAGCAGTTCTTC. It is translated as CASSPGTRHNEQFF.

In this sample, this clone turned up once. V and J are TRBV9 and TRBJ1-2, with 7 bases matching TRBD1. This CDR3 has 14 residues. V shed 0 bases and J 2 bases; nucleotides not matched to a gene: 1. The germline V gene encodes CDR1 SGDLS and CDR2 YYNGEE. The CDR3: CASSVEDRNYGYTF. The CDR3 nucleotides read TGTGCCAGCAGCGTAGAGGACAGGAACTATGGCTACACCTTC.

Written as DNA, the CDR3 is TGCGCCAGCAGCCAGGAGGTAAGCTCCTACGAGCAGTACTTC. Amino acid sequence: CASSQEVSSYEQYF. The rearrangement links TRBV5-1 to TRBJ2-7; weak D call: TRBD2 (5 bases). Germline V lookup: CDR1 SGHRS, CDR2 YFSETQ. The CDR3 length is 14 residues. Trimming removed 4 bases at V and 0 bases at J, with 11 bases between. The full variable domain, rest sourced from reference TRBV5-1 and TRBJ2-7, is KAGVTQTPRYLIKTRGQQVTLSCSPISGHRSVSWYQQTPGQGLQFLFEYFSETQRNKGNFPGRFSGRQFSNSRSEMNVSTLELGDSALYLCASSQEVSSYEQYFGPGTRLTVT.

V and J are TRBV2 and TRBJ2-5; TRBD2 aligns across 14 bases. Germline V gives CDR1 SNHLY, CDR2 FYNNEI. V was clipped by 5 bases and J by 5 bases; unmatched bases: 4. This CDR3 has 15 amino acids. For the CDR3, the DNA is TGTGCCAGCAGTAAGACTAGCGGGAGGGCGGAGACCCAGTACTTC. Its protein is CASSKTSGRAETQYF.

This chain joins TRBV18 and TRBJ2-7; the D gene is possibly TRBD2 (6 bases). Germline CDR1 reads KGHSH; CDR2 reads LQKENI. The V gene lost 3 bases and the J gene lost 0 bases, with 15 bases spanning the gap. The CDR3 runs 16 residues. The CDR3: CASSPPGGVGSYEQYF. The CDR3 bases are TGTGCCAGCTCACCCCCCGGGGGAGTCGGCTCCTACGAGCAGTACTTC.

V is TRBV19 and J is TRBJ1-5; 9 bases align to TRBD1. V lost 7 bases and J lost 4; bases outside the gene matches: 5. The V gene's germline CDR1 is LNHDA and CDR2 SQIVND (reference sequence). The CDR3 length is 14 residues. The CDR3 nucleotides read TGTGCCAGTACTCGGACAGGGGCAAATCAGCCCCAGCATTTT. This codes for CASTRTGANQPQHF. Complete variable domain (other parts from reference TRBV19 and TRBJ1-5): DGGITQSPKYLFRKEGQNVTLSCEQNLNHDAMYWYRQDPGQGLRLIYYSQIVNDFQKGDIAEGYSVSREKKESFPLTVTSAQKNPTAFYLCASTRTGANQPQHFGDGTRLSIL.

J is TRBJ2-2 and V is TRBV7-3, with TRBD2 matching over 9 bases. CDR3 length: 19 residues. J gave up 0 bases and V 2 bases, and 10 bases lay outside the gene matches. Germline CDR1 is SGHTA and CDR2 is FQGTGA. CDR3 DNA sequence: TGTGCCAGCAGCTTACCCTCCCCTATAGCGGGAGCGAACACCGGGGAGCTGTTTTTT. This gives the protein CASSLPSPIAGANTGELFF.

The rearrangement uses TRBV27 and TRBJ2-5, with D possibly TRBD1 on 6 matching bases. Per germline, CDR1 MNHEY and CDR2 SMNVEV (reference sequence). V lost 5 bases and J 1 base, leaving 32 bases between the germline ends. CDR3 size: 21 residues. The CDR3 DNA reads TGTGCCAGCAGTCGTAAAGGGGTGATCATGAGGGACACCACTTTCCAAGAGACCCAGTACTTC. It codes for CASSRKGVIMRDTTFQETQYF.

This chain joins TRBV10-1 and TRBJ2-3, with TRBD2 matching 9 bases. Germline V CDR1 and CDR2: WNHNN, SYGVQD (reference sequence). The V gene end was trimmed by 6 bases and the J gene end by 4 bases; junction bases not matched to a gene: 8. This CDR3 has 15 residues. CDR3 protein: CASSDGSGSSDTQYF. In DNA form, the CDR3 reads TGCGCCAGCAGCGACGGTAGCGGGAGTTCAGATACGCAGTATTTT.

The chain combines TRBV19 with TRBJ2-2; 10 nucleotides agree with TRBD1. Trimming cost V 5 bases and J 5 bases; bases outside gene matches: 8. The CDR3 consists of 16 residues. Germline values: CDR1 LNHDA, CDR2 SQIVND (reference sequence). The CDR3 nucleotides are TGTGCCAGTAGTGACAGGGGGCGACTGGATACCGGGGAGCTGTTTTTT. Protein sequence: CASSDRGRLDTGELFF. Using reference TRBV19 and TRBJ2-2 for the parts outside the CDR3, the full variable domain is DGGITQSPKYLFRKEGQNVTLSCEQNLNHDAMYWYRQDPGQGLRLIYYSQIVNDFQKGDIAEGYSVSREKKESFPLTVTSAQKNPTAFYLCASSDRGRLDTGELFFGEGSRLTVL.

The chain recombines TRBV27 with TRBJ1-2, with 7 bases fitting TRBD1. This CDR3 is 15 amino acids long. Germline V gene lookup returns CDR1 MNHEY and CDR2 SMNVEV (reference sequence). Losses at the gene ends were 3 bases for V and 7 bases for J; bases not matched to a gene: 11. CDR3 sequence: CASSFATGTPSGYTF. CDR3 in DNA: TGTGCCAGCAGTTTTGCGACAGGGACACCCTCTGGCTACACCTTC.

The chain links TRBV10-1 to TRBJ2-3; TRBD2 is a possible D gene (5 bases). Trimming left V 4 bases short and J 2 bases short, with 13 bases between. The length of the CDR3 is 15 residues. CDR1 and CDR2 from the germline V gene are WNHNN and SYGVQD (reference sequence). CDR3 nucleotide sequence: TGCGCCAGCAGTGGAGTGGACTCCTACACAGATACGCAGTATTTT. It codes for CASSGVDSYTDTQYF.

V is TRBV24-1 and J is TRBJ1-3; 8 bases agree with TRBD1. Germline CDR1 and CDR2: KGHDR and SFDVKD. The CDR3 consists of 12 residues. Trimming removed 12 bases from V and 4 bases from J; junction bases left unmatched: 4. The DNA of the CDR3 is TGTGCCGTCCAGGGGGCCGGAAACACCATATATTTT. This codes for CAVQGAGNTIYF.

V and J are TRBV10-1 and TRBJ1-6; D is unresolved. CDR1 is WNHNN and CDR2 is SYGVQD in the germline V gene (reference sequence). Trimming took off 3 bases at V and 7 bases at J, with 16 bases between the two ends. CDR3 length equals 16 residues. The CDR3 DNA sequence: TGCGCCAGCAGTGAATCCGCCCCCGGCGGGAATTCACCCCTCCACTTT. Its translation is CASSESAPGGNSPLHF.

The J gene is TRBJ1-2, the V gene TRBV6-6; D remains ambiguous. V was shortened by 0 bases and J by 3 bases, with 8 bases between the two germline ends. The germline CDR1 and CDR2 sequences are MNHNY and SVGAGI (reference sequence). The CDR3 length is 14 residues. The CDR3 DNA reads TGTGCCAGCAGTTACTCGGGCAGCTACTATGGCTACACCTTC. Protein: CASSYSGSYYGYTF.